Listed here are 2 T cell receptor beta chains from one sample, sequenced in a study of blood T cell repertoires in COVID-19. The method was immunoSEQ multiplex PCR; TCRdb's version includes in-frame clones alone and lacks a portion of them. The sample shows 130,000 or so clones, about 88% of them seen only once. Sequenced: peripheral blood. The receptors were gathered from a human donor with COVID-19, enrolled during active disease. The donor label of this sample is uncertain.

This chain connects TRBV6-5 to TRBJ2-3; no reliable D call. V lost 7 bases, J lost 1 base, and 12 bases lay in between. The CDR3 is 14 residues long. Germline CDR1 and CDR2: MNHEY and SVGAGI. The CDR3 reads CASTDDRGTDTQYF. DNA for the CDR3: TGTGCCAGCACAGACGACCGGGGCACAGATACGCAGTATTTT.

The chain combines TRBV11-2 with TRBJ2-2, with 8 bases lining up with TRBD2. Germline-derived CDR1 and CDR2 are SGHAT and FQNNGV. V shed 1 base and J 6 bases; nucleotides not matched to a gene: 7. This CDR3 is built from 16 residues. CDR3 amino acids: CASSLGRGGPAGELFF. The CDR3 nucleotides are TGTGCCAGCAGCTTAGGACGGGGGGGCCCGGCCGGGGAGCTGTTTTTT.